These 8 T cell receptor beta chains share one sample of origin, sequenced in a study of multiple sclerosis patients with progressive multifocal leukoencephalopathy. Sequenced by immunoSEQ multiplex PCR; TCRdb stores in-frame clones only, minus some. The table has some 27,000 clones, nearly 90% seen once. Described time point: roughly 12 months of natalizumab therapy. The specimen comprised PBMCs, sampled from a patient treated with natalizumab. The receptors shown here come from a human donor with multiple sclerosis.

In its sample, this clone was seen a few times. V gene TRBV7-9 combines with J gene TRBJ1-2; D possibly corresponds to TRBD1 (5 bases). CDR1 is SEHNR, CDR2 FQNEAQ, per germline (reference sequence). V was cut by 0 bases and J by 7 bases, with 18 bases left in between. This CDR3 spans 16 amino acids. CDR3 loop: CASSLAGTLNVGGYTF. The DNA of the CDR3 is TGTGCCAGCAGCTTAGCTGGGACCCTAAATGTTGGTGGCTACACCTTC.

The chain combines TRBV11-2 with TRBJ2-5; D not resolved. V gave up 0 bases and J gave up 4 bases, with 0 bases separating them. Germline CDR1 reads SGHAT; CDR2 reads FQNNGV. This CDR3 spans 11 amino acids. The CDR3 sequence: CASSLEETQYF. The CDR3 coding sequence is TGTGCCAGCAGCTTAGAAGAGACCCAGTACTTC.

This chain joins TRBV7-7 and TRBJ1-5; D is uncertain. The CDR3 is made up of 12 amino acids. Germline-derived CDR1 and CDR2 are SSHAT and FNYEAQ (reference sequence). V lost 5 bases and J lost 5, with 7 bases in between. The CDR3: CASSARHQPQHF. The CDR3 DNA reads TGTGCCAGCAGCGCTAGGCATCAGCCCCAGCATTTT.

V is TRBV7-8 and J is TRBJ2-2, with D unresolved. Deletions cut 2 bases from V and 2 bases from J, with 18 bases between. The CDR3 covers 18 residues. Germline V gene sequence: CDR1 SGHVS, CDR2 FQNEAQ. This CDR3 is CASSLPRVKKSNTGELFF. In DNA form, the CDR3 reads TGTGCCAGCAGCTTACCCCGTGTTAAGAAAAGTAACACCGGGGAGCTGTTTTTT.

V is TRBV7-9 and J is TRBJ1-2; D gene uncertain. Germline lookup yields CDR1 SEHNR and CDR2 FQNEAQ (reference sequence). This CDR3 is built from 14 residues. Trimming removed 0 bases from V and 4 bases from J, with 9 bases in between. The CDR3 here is CASSLAEISYGYTF. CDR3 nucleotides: TGTGCCAGCAGCTTAGCGGAAATATCCTATGGCTACACCTTC.

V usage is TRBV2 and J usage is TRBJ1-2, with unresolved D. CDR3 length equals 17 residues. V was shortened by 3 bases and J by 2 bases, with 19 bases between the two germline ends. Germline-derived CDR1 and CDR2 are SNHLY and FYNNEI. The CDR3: CASSENDWAVTNYGYTF. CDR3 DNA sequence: TGTGCCAGCAGTGAGAATGATTGGGCCGTTACAAACTATGGCTACACCTTC.

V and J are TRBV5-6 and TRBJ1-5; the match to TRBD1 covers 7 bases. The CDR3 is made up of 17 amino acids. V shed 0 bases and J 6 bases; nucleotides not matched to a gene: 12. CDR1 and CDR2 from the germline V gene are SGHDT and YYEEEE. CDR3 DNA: TGTGCCAGCAGCTTGGGACAGGGAAGTGGAATCGGTCAGCCCCAGCATTTT. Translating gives CASSLGQGSGIGQPQHF.

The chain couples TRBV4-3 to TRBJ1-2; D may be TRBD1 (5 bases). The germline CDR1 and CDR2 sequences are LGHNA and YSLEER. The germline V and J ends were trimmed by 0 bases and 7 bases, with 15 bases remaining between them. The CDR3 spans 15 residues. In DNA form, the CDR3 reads TGCGCCAGCAGCCAAGATGGGACGCCCGGATTTGGCTACACCTTC. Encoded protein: CASSQDGTPGFGYTF.